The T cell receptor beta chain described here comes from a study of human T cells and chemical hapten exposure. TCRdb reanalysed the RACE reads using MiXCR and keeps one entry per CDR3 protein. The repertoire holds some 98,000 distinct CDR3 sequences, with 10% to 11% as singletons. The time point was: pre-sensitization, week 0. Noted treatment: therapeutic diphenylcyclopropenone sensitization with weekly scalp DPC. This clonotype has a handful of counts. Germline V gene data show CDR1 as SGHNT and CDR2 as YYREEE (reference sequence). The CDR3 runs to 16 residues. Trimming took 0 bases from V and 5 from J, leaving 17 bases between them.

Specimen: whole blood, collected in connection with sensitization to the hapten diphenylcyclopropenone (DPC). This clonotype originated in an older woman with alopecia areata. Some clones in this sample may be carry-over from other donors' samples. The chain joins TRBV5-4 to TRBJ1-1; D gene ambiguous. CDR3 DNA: TGTGCCAGCAGCTTGGCCCTCCGGCCTGGGCAAACTGAAGCTTTCTTT. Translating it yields CASSLALRPGQTEAFF.